This T cell receptor beta chain came from a study of neurological immune-mediated disorders. The study, taken as a whole, reports: The greatest degree of TCR clonal expansion was observed in HTLV-1-associated myelopathy, with the lowest in multiple sclerosis, below that of healthy controls. None of the CDR3 amino acid sequences in expanded clones turned up in more than one subject, which points to private repertoires in all groups.

There are many counts of this clonotype. Antigen unknown. The V gene's germline CDR1 is MNHEY and CDR2 SVGEGT. The CDR3 spans 13 residues. Unmatched junction bases numbered 4, after V lost 7 bases and J lost 8 bases. By 5'RACE with 10-nucleotide random UMIs, the cDNA was made. TCRdb fed the 5' RACE reads into MiXCR, producing one record per CDR3 protein. Of about 46,000 distinct CDR3 sequences in the sample, 10% were seen once. A total of 2 million PBMCs stored at -80 degrees C provided the unsorted libraries. Sequencing was done on a sample of PBMCs. The TCR sequence derives from a man between 65 and 80 years old with HTLV-1-associated myelopathy (HAM/TSP). This chain uses TRBV6-2 or TRBV6-3 with TRBJ2-1; 11 bases are a match to TRBD2. In nucleotides, the CDR3 is TGTGCCAGCATCTCTAGCGGGAGGCATGAGCAGTTCTTC. This encodes CASISSGRHEQFF.